The subject of this entry is one T cell receptor beta chain. Antigen: not known. The germline CDR1 and CDR2 sequences are SGHRS and YFSETQ. This CDR3 is 14 amino acids long. The V end was cut by 1 base, the J end by 3 bases, with 11 bases between. The sample belongs to a study of post-analysis software for immune sequencing data. Whole-study context: Relapsing-remitting, secondary progressive and progressive-relapsing multiple sclerosis were all included among the disease courses. Study conclusions and caveats: A few TRBV segments were significantly more frequent in patients than in controls. TRBV5-6, TRBV5-1 and TRBV20-1 were among these segments. For normalized Chao1 diversity, multiple sclerosis patients scored significantly lower than controls did. Clustering by F measure revealed strong co-clustering among samples prepared together in one batch.

The TCR beta cDNA libraries carried unique molecular identifiers. There were about 0.95 to 11 million T cells, and 450,000 to 550,000 cDNA molecules came from them. TCRdb processed the PCR reads anew with MiXCR; each CDR3 protein has one entry. Of 740,000 or so distinct CDR3 sequences listed, 53% are singletons. The chain has TRBV5-1 and TRBJ2-7; D gene unclear. Sequencing was done on a sample of blood. The TCR sequence derives from a girl under 18 with multiple sclerosis. CDR3 sequence (DNA): TGCGCCAGCAGCTTGTACTTCGGTTACTACGAGCAGTACTTC. Translated, it gives CASSLYFGYYEQYF.